The entry that follows covers one T cell receptor (beta chain) sequence. The germline CDR1 and CDR2 sequences are MNHNS and SASEGT. V lost 2 bases and J 2 bases, leaving 4 bases between the germline ends. CDR3 length equals 13 residues. Only in-frame clones appear in the TCRdb table, and some are missing; sequencing was by immunoSEQ multiplex PCR. The sample records around 71,000 clones, 87% being singletons. The sample is drawn from a study of control samples from healthy donors and cancer patients. The source of this sequence is a woman between 50 and 59 years old with head and neck cancer. This chain uses TRBV6-1 with TRBJ1-5; D gene uncertain. Sample: PBMCs. The CDR3 loop is CASSEWGNQPQHF. The DNA of the CDR3 is TGTGCCAGCAGTGAATGGGGCAATCAGCCCCAGCATTTT.